What follows are 18 T cell receptor beta chains derived from one specimen sequenced in a study of T cell responses to AZD1222 COVID-19 vaccine. Libraries were prepared by immunoSEQ multiplex PCR; TCRdb keeps only in-frame clonotypes and omits some of them. The table records under 200,000 clones, roughly nine tenths of them present only once. The sequencing here drew on peripheral blood, taken on day 0 of AZD1222 vaccination. These receptors came from an adult in good health.

The chain carries TRBV7-2 and TRBJ1-3, with TRBD1 as a possible D gene (5 bases). With 2 bases removed from V and 4 bases from J, the gap between germline ends came to 18 bases. This CDR3 contains 17 residues. Germline values: CDR1 SGHTA, CDR2 FQGNSA. The CDR3 spells CASSLLGGGAAGNTIYF. CDR3 nucleotides: TGTGCCAGCAGCTTATTGGGAGGAGGGGCTGCAGGAAACACCATATATTTT.

The gene calls are TRBV6-6 and TRBJ2-1; 8 nucleotides line up with TRBD1. The J segment lost 4 bases and the V segment lost 7 bases, leaving 9 bases of the junction unmatched. The CDR3 has 15 residues. Looked up from germline, CDR1 is MNHNY and CDR2 is SVGAGI (reference sequence). CDR3 sequence: CASISATGGYNEQFF. The DNA for the CDR3 is TGTGCCAGCATCTCAGCCACAGGGGGTTACAATGAGCAGTTCTTC.

The genes are TRBV4-1 and TRBJ1-5; TRBD1 aligns across 10 bases. The CDR3 extends over 16 amino acids. The trim removed 1 base at V and 5 bases at J, leaving 5 bases unmatched. Looked up from germline, CDR1 is MGHRA and CDR2 is YSYEKL. CDR3: CASSQVTGGTDQPQHF. CDR3 nucleotide sequence: TGCGCCAGCAGCCAAGTGACAGGGGGCACCGATCAGCCCCAGCATTTT.

This chain joins TRBV9 and TRBJ1-1; D remains ambiguous. Deletions cut 4 bases from V and 3 bases from J, with 10 bases between. The germline V gene has CDR1 SGDLS and CDR2 YYNGEE. The length of the CDR3 is 13 residues. This CDR3 is CASSSPGDTEAFF. The CDR3 DNA sequence: TGTGCCAGCAGCTCCCCCGGGGACACTGAAGCTTTCTTT. Complete variable domain (other parts from reference TRBV9 and TRBJ1-1): DSGVTQTPKHLITATGQRVTLRCSPRSGDLSVYWYQQSLDQGLQFLIQYYNGEERAKGNILERFSAQQFPDLHSELNLSSLELGDSALYFCASSSPGDTEAFFGQGTRLTVV.

The chain joins TRBV4-3 to TRBJ2-1; D is ambiguous. Germline V gene sequence: CDR1 LGHNA, CDR2 YSLEER. V shed 0 bases and J shed 5 bases, with 14 bases lying between them. The CDR3 extends over 16 amino acids. Here the CDR3 reads CASSQDPGPTDNEQFF. In DNA, the CDR3 is TGCGCCAGCAGCCAAGATCCAGGTCCAACTGACAATGAGCAGTTCTTC.

This rearrangement joins TRBV7-8 to TRBJ1-1; D is uncertain. The germline V gene has CDR1 SGHVS and CDR2 FQNEAQ. This CDR3 region has 13 residues. Trimming took 1 base from V and 4 from J, leaving 7 bases between them. The CDR3 DNA follows: TGTGCCAGCAGCTTAGGAGGAGTCACTGAAGCTTTCTTT. This translates into CASSLGGVTEAFF.

The V and J genes are TRBV12-3 or TRBV12-4 and TRBJ1-2; possibly TRBD1 for D (5 bases). The V gene lost 5 bases and the J gene lost 8 bases, with 12 bases spanning the gap. The CDR3 sequence is 12 residues long. For the CDR3, the DNA is TGTGCCAGCAGTCGTACAGGAGTAGGCTACACCTTC. This sequence encodes CASSRTGVGYTF.

The chain is built from TRBV18 and TRBJ1-5, with D unresolved. This CDR3 is built from 15 residues. Germline V gene sequence: CDR1 KGHSH, CDR2 LQKENI. Trimming cost V 2 bases and J 0 bases, with 8 bases left between them. The DNA for the CDR3 is TGTGCCAGCTCACCATCGACTAATAGCAATCAGCCCCAGCATTTT. As protein: CASSPSTNSNQPQHF. Supplemented by reference TRBV18 and TRBJ1-5, the full variable domain reads NAGVMQNPRHLVRRRGQEARLRCSPMKGHSHVYWYRQLPEEGLKFMVYLQKENIIDESGMPKERFSAEFPKEGPSILRIQQVVRGDSAAYFCASSPSTNSNQPQHFGDGTRLSIL.

The chain carries TRBV11-3 and TRBJ2-2; TRBD2 matches 10 bases. The CDR3 extends over 16 amino acids. CDR1 SGHNT and CDR2 YENEEA come from the germline V gene. V dropped 3 bases and J dropped 1; count of bases not matched to a gene: 2. CDR3 DNA sequence: TGTGCCAGCAGCTTCTTAGCGGGAGGGAACACCGGGGAGCTGTTTTTT. Translated: CASSFLAGGNTGELFF.

The J gene is TRBJ2-7, the V gene TRBV6-6; 8 bases are shared with TRBD1. Germline V gene data show CDR1 as MNHNY and CDR2 as SVGAGI (reference sequence). The CDR3 has 11 amino acids. V shed 4 bases and J 13 bases; nucleotides not matched to a gene: 6. This CDR3 is CASSFGQGCYF. In DNA form, the CDR3 reads TGTGCCAGCAGTTTCGGACAGGGCTGTTACTTC.

The chain carries TRBV19 and TRBJ2-3; 9 nucleotides line up with TRBD1. CDR1 is LNHDA and CDR2 is SQIVND in the germline V gene (reference sequence). This CDR3 comprises 14 residues. With V trimmed by 4 bases and J by 8 bases, 7 bases remained unmatched. The CDR3 DNA reads as TGTGCCAGTAGTACAGACAGGGGGATCGGTACGCAGTATTTT. Encoded protein: CASSTDRGIGTQYF. Drawing the rest from reference TRBV19 and TRBJ2-3, the complete variable domain is DGGITQSPKYLFRKEGQNVTLSCEQNLNHDAMYWYRQDPGQGLRLIYYSQIVNDFQKGDIAEGYSVSREKKESFPLTVTSAQKNPTAFYLCASSTDRGIGTQYFGPGTRLTVL.

The chain combines TRBV7-3 with TRBJ1-1, with TRBD1 matching over 10 bases. The CDR3 extends over 14 amino acids. Trimming at V came to 3 bases and at J to 4 bases, leaving 2 bases not matched to a gene. Germline V gene lookup returns CDR1 SGHTA and CDR2 FQGTGA. The DNA for the CDR3 is TGTGCCAGCAGCTTGCGGACAGGGGGCACTGAAGCTTTCTTT. Translating gives CASSLRTGGTEAFF. Together with reference TRBV7-3 and TRBJ1-1, the CDR3 gives the full variable domain: GAGVSQTPSNKVTEKGKYVELRCDPISGHTALYWYRQSLGQGPEFLIYFQGTGAADDSGLPNDRFFAVRPEGSVSTLKIQRTERGDSAVYLCASSLRTGGTEAFFGQGTRLTVV.

The chain employs TRBV24-1 and TRBJ2-2; no definite D call. The CDR3 consists of 13 residues. Per germline, CDR1 KGHDR and CDR2 SFDVKD. V dropped 2 bases and J dropped 4 bases, with 4 bases sitting between them. The CDR3 DNA reads TGTGCCACCAGTGATTCTATCACCGGGGAGCTGTTTTTT. Translation: CATSDSITGELFF.

This clone was seen a single time. The gene calls are TRBV27 and TRBJ1-5; possibly TRBD1 for D (5 bases). The CDR3 has 17 residues. The V and J ends lost 0 bases and 0 bases respectively, with 12 bases between them. Per germline, CDR1 MNHEY and CDR2 SMNVEV (reference sequence). For the CDR3, the DNA is TGTGCCAGCAGTTTATCGGGGGACGGAAATAGCAATCAGCCCCAGCATTTT. It yields the protein CASSLSGDGNSNQPQHF.

Turning to this clone: The junction differs from germline at one of its ends, possibly a read error. This rearrangement joins TRBV5-4 to TRBJ1-1; the D gene is possibly TRBD1 (6 bases). CDR1 and CDR2 from the germline V gene are SGHNT and YYREEE (reference sequence). The CDR3 consists of 19 residues. CDR3: CASSSRGPVGGIYGRQRHF. CDR3 coding DNA: TGTGCCAGCAGCTCCCGTGGACCGGTTGGGGGCATCTATGGACGACAACGCCACTTT.

The J gene is TRBJ1-1, the V gene TRBV4-2; D is unclear. The V gene lost 0 bases and the J gene lost 1 base, with 9 bases spanning the gap. The CDR3 is made up of 15 amino acids. Looked up from germline, CDR1 is LGHNA and CDR2 is YNFKEQ. CDR3 sequence (DNA): TGTGCCAGCAGCCAAGAACTCCTAACGAACACTGAAGCTTTCTTT. Translation: CASSQELLTNTEAFF.

The V gene is TRBV28, the J gene TRBJ2-7; D is unclear. Germline-derived CDR1 and CDR2 are MDHEN and SYDVKM. This CDR3 spans 14 amino acids. V was pared by 6 bases and J by 1 base, with 13 bases between. Written as DNA, the CDR3 is TGTGCCAGCAGCCGACACGCAGGATCCTACGAGCAGTACTTC. It yields the protein CASSRHAGSYEQYF.

V gene TRBV7-8 combines with J gene TRBJ2-7; tentatively, D is TRBD1 or TRBD2 (5 bases each). CDR1 and CDR2 (germline): SGHVS, FQNEAQ. The CDR3 extends over 15 amino acids. V was clipped by 1 base and J by 2 bases, with 12 bases between them. The CDR3 sequence is CASSLGVGGPYEQYF. The CDR3 coding sequence is TGTGCCAGCAGCTTAGGTGTTGGGGGACCCTACGAGCAGTACTTC.